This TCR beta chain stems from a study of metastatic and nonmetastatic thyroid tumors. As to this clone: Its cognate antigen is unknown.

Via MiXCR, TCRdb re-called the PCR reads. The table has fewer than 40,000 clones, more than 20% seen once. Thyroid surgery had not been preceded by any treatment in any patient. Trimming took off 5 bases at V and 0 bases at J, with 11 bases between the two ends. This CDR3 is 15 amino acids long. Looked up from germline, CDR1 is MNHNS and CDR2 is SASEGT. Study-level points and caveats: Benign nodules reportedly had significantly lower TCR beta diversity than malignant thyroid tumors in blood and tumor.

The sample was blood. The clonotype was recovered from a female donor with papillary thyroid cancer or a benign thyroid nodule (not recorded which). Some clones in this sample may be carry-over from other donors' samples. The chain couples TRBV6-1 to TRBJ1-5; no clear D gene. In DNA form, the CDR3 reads TGTGCCAGCAGTTTAGACACCCCTAGCAATCAGCCCCAGCATTTT. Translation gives CASSLDTPSNQPQHF.